This T cell receptor (beta chain) was retrieved from a study of blood T cell repertoires in COVID-19. The method was immunoSEQ multiplex PCR; TCRdb's version includes in-frame clones alone and lacks a portion of them. The data hold 300,000 to 400,000 clones, with 89% observed a single time. V shed 6 bases, J shed 15 bases, and the junction held 20 bases outside the gene matches. Germline CDR1 and CDR2: SGHDT and YYEEEE. The CDR3 runs 15 residues. A few counts support this clone. The gene calls are TRBV5-6 and TRBJ2-1, with 8 bases fitting TRBD2. This receptor was identified in a woman in her twenties or thirties with COVID-19, enrolled during active disease. Specimen: peripheral blood. CDR3: CASTWGGGLSYSGFF. The CDR3 DNA follows: TGTGCCAGCACCTGGGGCGGGGGGCTCTCGTATTCCGGGTTCTTC. Using reference TRBV5-6 and TRBJ2-1 for the parts outside the CDR3, the full variable domain is DAGVTQSPTHLIKTRGQQVTLRCSPKSGHDTVSWYQQALGQGPQFIFQYYEEEERQRGNFPDRFSGHQFPNYSSELNVNALLLGDSALYLCASTWGGGLSYSGFFGPGTRLTVL.